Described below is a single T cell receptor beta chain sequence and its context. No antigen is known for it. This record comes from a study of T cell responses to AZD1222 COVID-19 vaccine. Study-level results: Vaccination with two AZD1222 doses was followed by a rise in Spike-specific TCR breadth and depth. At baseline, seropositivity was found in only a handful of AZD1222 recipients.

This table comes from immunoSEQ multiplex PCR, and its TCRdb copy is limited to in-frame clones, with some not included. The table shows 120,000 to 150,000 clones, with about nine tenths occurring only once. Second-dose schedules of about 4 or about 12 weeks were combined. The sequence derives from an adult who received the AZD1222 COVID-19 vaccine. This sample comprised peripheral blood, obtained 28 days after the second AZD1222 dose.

The CDR3 coding sequence is TGTGCCACGGGGCAGACAGGGGGCTTCCATGGCTACACCTTC. Protein: CATGQTGGFHGYTF. The chain couples TRBV19 to TRBJ1-2; TRBD1 aligns across 10 bases. V lost 10 bases and J lost 6; bases outside the gene matches: 11. The CDR3 has 14 residues. CDR1 is LNHDA and CDR2 is SQIVND in the germline V gene (reference sequence).